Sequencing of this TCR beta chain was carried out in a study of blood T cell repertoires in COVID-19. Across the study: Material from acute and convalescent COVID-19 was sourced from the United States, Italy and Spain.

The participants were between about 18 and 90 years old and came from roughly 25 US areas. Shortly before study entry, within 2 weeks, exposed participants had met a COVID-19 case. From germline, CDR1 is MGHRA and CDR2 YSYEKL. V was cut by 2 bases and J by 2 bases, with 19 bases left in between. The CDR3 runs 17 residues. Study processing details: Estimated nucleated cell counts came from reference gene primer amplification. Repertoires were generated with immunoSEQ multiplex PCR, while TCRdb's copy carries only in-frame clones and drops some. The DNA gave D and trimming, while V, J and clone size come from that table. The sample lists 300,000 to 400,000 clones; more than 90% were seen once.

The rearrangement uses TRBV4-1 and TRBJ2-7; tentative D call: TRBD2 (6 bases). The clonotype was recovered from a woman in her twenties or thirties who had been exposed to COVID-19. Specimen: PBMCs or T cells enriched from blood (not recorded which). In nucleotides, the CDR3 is TGCGCCAGCAGCCAAACCCATAATGTAGCGGTGACCTACGAGCAGTACTTC. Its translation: CASSQTHNVAVTYEQYF.